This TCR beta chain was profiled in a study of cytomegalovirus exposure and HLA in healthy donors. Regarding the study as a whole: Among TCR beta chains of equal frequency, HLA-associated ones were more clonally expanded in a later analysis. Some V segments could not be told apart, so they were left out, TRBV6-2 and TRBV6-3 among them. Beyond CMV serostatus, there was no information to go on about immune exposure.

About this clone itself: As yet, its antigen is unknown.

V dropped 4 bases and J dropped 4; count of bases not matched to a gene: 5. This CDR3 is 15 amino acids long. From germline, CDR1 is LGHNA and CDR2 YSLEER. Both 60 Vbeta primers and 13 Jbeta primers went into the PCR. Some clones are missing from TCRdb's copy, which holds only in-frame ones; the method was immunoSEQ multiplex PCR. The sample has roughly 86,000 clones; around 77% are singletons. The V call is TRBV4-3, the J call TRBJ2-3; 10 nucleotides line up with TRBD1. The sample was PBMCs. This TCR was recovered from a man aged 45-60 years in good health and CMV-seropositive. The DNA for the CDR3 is TGCGCCAGCAGCCCCCGGGACAGGGGCTCAGATACGCAGTATTTT. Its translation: CASSPRDRGSDTQYF.